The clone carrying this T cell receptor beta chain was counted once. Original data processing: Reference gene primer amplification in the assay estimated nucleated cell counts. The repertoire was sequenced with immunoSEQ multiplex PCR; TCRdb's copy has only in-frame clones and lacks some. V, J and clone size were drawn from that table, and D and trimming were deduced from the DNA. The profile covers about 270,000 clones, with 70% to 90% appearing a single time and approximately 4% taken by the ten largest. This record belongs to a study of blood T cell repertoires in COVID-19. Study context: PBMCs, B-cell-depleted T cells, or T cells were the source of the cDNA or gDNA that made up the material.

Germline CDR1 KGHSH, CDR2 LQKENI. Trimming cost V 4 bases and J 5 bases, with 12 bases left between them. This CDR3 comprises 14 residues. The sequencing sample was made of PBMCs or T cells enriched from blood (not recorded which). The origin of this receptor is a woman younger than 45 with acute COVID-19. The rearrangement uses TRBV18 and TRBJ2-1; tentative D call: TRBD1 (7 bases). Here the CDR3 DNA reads TGTGCCAGCTCACTTCAGGGGGGAAACAATGAGCAGTTCTTC. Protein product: CASSLQGGNNEQFF.